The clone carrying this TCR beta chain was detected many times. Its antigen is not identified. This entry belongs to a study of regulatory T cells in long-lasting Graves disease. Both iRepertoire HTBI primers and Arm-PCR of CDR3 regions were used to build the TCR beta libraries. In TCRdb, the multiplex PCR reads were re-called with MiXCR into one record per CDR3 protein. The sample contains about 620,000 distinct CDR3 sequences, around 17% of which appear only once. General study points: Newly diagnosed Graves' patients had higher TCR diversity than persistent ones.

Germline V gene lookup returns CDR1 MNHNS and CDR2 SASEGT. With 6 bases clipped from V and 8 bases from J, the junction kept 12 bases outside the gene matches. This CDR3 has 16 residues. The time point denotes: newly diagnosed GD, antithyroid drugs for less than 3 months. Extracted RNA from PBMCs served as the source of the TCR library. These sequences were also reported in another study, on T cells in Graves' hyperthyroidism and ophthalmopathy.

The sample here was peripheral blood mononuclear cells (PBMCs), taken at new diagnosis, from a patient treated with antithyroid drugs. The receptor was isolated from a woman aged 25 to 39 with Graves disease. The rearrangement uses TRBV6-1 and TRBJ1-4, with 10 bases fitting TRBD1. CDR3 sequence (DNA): TGTGCCAGCAGCCATGGTGCCGGGACAGGGGAGGAAAAACTGTTTTTT. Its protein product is CASSHGAGTGEEKLFF.